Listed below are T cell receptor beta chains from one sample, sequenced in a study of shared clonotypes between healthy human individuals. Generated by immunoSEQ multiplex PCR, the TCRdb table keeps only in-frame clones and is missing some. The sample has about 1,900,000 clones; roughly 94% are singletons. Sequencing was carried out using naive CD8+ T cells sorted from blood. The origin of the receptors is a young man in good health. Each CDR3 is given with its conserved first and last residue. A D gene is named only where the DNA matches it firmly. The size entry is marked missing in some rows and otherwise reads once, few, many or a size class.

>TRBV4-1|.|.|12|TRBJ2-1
CASSPRGYEQFF
TGCGCCAGCAGCCCCAGGGGCTATGAGCAGTTCTTC
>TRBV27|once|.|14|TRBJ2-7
CASSLAGSSYEQYF
TGTGCCAGCAGTTTGGCGGGATCCTCCTACGAGCAGTACTTC
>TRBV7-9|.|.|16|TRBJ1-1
CASSLVGGFMNTEAFF
TGTGCCAGCAGCTTAGTGGGAGGGTTTATGAACACTGAAGCTTTCTTT
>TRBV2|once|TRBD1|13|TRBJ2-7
CASSGTGSYEQYF
TGTGCCAGCAGTGGGACAGGATCCTACGAGCAGTACTTC
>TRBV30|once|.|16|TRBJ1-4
CAWTRGIGVTNEKLFF
TGTGCCTGGACACGGGGGATCGGGGTAACTAATGAAAAACTGTTTTTT
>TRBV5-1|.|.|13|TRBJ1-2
CASSLDRYHGYTF
TGCGCCAGCAGCTTGGACAGGTACCATGGCTACACCTTC
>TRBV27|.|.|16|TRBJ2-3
CASSLAGSWGTDTQYF
TGTGCCAGCAGTTTGGCGGGGAGCTGGGGGACAGATACGCAGTATTTT
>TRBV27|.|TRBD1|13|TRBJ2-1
CASSLTGGNEQFF
TGTGCCAGCAGTCTTACAGGGGGGAATGAGCAGTTCTTC
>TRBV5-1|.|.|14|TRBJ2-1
CASSLGTAYNEQFF
TGCGCCAGCAGCTTAGGGACGGCCTACAATGAGCAGTTCTTC
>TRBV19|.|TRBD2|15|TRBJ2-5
CASSSTGLAGETQYF
TGTGCCAGTAGCTCGACCGGACTAGCGGGAGAGACCCAGTACTTC
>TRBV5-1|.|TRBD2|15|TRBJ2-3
CASSSGGQSTDTQYF
TGCGCCAGCAGCAGCGGGGGCCAGAGCACAGATACGCAGTATTTT
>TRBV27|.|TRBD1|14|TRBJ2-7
CASTAGTGGYEQYF
TGTGCCAGCACTGCCGGGACAGGGGGTTACGAGCAGTACTTC
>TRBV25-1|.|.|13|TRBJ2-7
CASSVSLSHEQYF
TGTGCCAGCAGTGTATCACTTAGCCACGAGCAGTACTTC
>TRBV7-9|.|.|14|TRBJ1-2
CASSLTEGVGGYTF
TGTGCCAGCAGCTTAACGGAAGGTGTAGGCGGCTACACCTTC
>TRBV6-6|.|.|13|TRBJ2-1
CASSYAAYNEQFF
TGTGCCAGCAGTTATGCTGCCTACAATGAGCAGTTCTTC
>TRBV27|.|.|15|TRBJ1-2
CASTNIPAGASGYTF
TGTGCCAGTACAAACATTCCTGCTGGGGCTAGCGGCTACACCTTC
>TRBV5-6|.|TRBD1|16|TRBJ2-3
CASSWGGQGSTDTQYF
TGTGCCAGCAGCTGGGGAGGACAGGGGTCCACAGATACGCAGTATTTT
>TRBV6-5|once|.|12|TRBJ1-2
CASSLSGYGYTF
TGTGCCAGCAGTTTGAGCGGCTATGGCTACACCTTC
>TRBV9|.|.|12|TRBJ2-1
CASSLGPNEQFF
TGTGCCAGCAGCCTGGGGCCCAATGAGCAGTTCTTC
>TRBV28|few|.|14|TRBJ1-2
CASSLKGRLDGYTF
TGTGCCAGCAGTTTAAAGGGCAGGCTAGATGGCTACACCTTC
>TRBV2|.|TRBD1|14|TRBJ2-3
CASTPTGAPDTQYF
TGTGCCAGCACGCCGACAGGGGCCCCAGATACGCAGTATTTT
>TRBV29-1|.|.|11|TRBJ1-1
CSVRLNTEAFF
TGCAGCGTTCGGTTGAACACTGAAGCTTTCTTT
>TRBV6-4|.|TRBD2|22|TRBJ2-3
CASRDLVPTGTSGGARTDTQYF
TGTGCCAGCAGGGACCTTGTACCTACCGGGACTAGCGGGGGGGCCCGTACAGATACGCAGTATTTT
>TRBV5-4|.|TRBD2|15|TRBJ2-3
CASSLTSGSTDTQYF
TGTGCCAGCAGCCTGACTAGCGGGAGCACAGATACGCAGTATTTT
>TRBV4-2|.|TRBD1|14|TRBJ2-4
CASSLGTGGNIQYF
TGTGCCAGCAGCTTAGGGACAGGGGGAAACATTCAGTACTTC
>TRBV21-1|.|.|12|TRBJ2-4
CASSKARAIQYF
TGTGCCAGCAGCAAAGCAAGGGCGATTCAGTACTTC
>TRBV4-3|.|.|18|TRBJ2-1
CASSRLDPASGTYNEQFF
TGCGCCAGCAGCCGACTAGACCCAGCCTCGGGCACCTACAATGAGCAGTTCTTC
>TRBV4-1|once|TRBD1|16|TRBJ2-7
CASSQVRTGVGYEQYF
TGCGCCAGCAGCCAAGTTAGGACAGGGGTCGGGTACGAGCAGTACTTC
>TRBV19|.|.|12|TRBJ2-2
CASSIVGGELFF
TGTGCCAGTAGTATAGTCGGCGGGGAGCTGTTTTTT
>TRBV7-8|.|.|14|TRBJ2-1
CASSFRSSYNEQFF
TGTGCCAGCAGCTTTCGGAGCTCCTACAATGAGCAGTTCTTC
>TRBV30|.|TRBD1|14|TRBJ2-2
CAWSVGQGVGELFF
TGTGCCTGGAGTGTCGGACAGGGGGTCGGGGAGCTGTTTTTT
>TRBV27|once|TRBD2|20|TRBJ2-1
CASSSATLGTSGISYNEQFF
TGTGCCAGCAGTTCGGCCACCCTCGGGACTAGCGGAATTTCCTACAATGAGCAGTTCTTC
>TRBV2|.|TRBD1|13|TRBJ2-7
CASSAGQVYEQYF
TGTGCCAGCAGTGCCGGACAGGTCTACGAGCAGTACTTC
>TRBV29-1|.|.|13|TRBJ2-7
CSVAPDSSSEQYF
TGCAGCGTTGCCCCGGACTCCAGCAGTGAGCAGTACTTC
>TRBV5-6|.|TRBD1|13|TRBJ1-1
CASNRGYSSEAFF
TGTGCCAGCAACAGGGGGTATAGTTCTGAAGCTTTCTTT
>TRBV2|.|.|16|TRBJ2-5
CASSDTSGSGGETQYF
TGTGCCAGCAGTGATACAAGCGGCAGTGGAGGAGAGACCCAGTACTTC
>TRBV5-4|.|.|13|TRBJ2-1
CASSLGPSNEQFF
TGTGCCAGCAGCTTGGGCCCGTCAAATGAGCAGTTCTTC
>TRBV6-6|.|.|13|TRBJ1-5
CASTMSSNQPQHF
TGTGCCAGCACCATGAGTAGCAATCAGCCCCAGCATTTT
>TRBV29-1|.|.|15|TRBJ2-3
CSVENDRASTDTQYF
TGCAGCGTTGAGAACGACCGAGCTAGCACAGATACGCAGTATTTT
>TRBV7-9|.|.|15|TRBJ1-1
CASSTRDGGETEAFF
TGTGCCAGCAGCACTAGAGATGGGGGGGAGACTGAAGCTTTCTTT
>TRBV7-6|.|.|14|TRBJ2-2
CASTPGQRTGELFF
TGTGCCAGCACCCCCGGGCAGCGCACCGGGGAGCTGTTTTTT
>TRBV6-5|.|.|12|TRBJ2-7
CASGTPSYEQYF
TGTGCCAGCGGGACGCCTTCCTACGAGCAGTACTTC